This record covers a single TCR beta chain. Its matching antigen is unknown. Primers for the PCR totalled 60 Vbeta and 13 Jbeta. Generated by immunoSEQ multiplex PCR, the TCRdb table keeps only in-frame clones and is missing some. The sample lists 75,000 to 85,000 clones, over 70% occurring once. This sample was taken from a study of cytomegalovirus exposure and HLA in healthy donors. Findings and limits, study-wide: At a 0.05 false discovery rate, a later analysis found roughly 17,000 TCR beta sequences to be associated with HLA alleles.

The CDR3 extends over 12 amino acids. Germline V gives CDR1 SEHNR, CDR2 FQNEAQ (reference sequence). The clonotype originates from a male donor in good health and CMV-seronegative. Input material: PBMCs. The chain links TRBV7-9 to TRBJ1-2; 7 nucleotides align to TRBD1. CDR3 DNA sequence: TGTTCCACCCAAGCAGGGGGCTATGGCTACACCTTC. This codes for CSTQAGGYGYTF.